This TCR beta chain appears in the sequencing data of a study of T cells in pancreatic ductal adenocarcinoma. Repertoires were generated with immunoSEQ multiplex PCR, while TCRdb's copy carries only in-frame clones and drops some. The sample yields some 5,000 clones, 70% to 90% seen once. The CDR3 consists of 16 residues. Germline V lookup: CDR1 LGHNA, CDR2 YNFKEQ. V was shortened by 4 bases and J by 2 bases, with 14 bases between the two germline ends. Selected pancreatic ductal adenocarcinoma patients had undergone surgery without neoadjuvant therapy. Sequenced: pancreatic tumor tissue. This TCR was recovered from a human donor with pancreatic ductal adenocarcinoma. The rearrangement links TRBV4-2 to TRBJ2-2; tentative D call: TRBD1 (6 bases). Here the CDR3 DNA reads TGTGCCAGCAGCCCCGGGACAAAATTAAACACCGGGGAGCTGTTTTTT. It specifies CASSPGTKLNTGELFF.